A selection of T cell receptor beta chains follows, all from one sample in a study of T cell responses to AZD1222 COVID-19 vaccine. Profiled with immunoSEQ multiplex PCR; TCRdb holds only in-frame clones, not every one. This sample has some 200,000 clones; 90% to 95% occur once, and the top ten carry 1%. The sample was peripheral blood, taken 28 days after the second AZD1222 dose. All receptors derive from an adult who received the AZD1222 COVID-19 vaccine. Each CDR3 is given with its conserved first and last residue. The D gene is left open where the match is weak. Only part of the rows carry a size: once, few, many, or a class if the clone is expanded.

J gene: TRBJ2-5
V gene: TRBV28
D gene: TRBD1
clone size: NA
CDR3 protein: CASSLAQTGLVTQYF
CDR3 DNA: TGTGCCAGCAGTTTAGCCCAGACAGGGTTGGTGACCCAGTACTTC

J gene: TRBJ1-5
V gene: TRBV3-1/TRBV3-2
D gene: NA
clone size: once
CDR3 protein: CASSQDGTPDQPQHF
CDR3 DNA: TGTGCCAGCAGCCAAGACGGGACACCCGATCAGCCCCAGCATTTT

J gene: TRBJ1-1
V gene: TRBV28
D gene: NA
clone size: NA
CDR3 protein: CASSSSDFGGTEAFF
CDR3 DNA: TGTGCCAGCAGTTCAAGTGATTTTGGTGGCACTGAAGCTTTCTTT

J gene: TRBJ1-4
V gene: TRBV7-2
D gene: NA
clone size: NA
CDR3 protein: CASSYGGTNEKLFF
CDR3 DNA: TGTGCCAGCAGCTATGGGGGGACTAATGAAAAACTGTTTTTT

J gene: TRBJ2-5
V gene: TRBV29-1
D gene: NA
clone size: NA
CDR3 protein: CSVVISGRETQYF
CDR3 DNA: TGCAGCGTTGTGATTTCCGGACGGGAGACCCAGTACTTC

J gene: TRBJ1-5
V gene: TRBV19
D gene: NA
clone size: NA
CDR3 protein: CASSIDLKPERGPQHF
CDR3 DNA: TGTGCCAGTAGTATAGATCTAAAGCCCGAGCGGGGGCCCCAGCATTTT

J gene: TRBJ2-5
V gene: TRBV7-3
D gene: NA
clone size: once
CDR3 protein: CASSSYSGGTQYF
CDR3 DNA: TGTGCCAGCAGCTCCTATTCAGGAGGGACCCAGTACTTC

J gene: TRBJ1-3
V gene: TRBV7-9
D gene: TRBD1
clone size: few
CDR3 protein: CASSVPGQGTGNTIYF
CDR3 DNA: TGTGCCAGCAGCGTTCCGGGACAGGGGACTGGAAACACCATATATTTT

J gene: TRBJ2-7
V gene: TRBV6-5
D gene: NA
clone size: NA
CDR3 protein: CASSYSRPSQPYEQYF
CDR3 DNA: TGTGCCAGCAGTTACTCGCGACCCTCACAACCCTACGAGCAGTACTTC

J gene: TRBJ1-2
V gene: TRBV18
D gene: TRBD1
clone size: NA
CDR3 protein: CASSPTQGDGYTF
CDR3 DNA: TGTGCCAGCTCACCAACCCAGGGGGATGGCTACACCTTC

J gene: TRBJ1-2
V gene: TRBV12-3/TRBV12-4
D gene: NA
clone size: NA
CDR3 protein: CASTLRQGSGYTF
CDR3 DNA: TGTGCCAGCACCCTCAGGCAGGGAAGTGGCTACACCTTC

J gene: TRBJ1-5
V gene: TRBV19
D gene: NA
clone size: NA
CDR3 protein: CASSTPSFSNQPQHF
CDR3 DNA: TGTGCCAGTAGTACCCCCAGTTTTAGCAATCAGCCCCAGCATTTT

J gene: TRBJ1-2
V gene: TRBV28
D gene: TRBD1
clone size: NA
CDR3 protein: CASSLSGQGVARGYTF
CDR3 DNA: TGTGCCAGCAGTTTATCGGGACAGGGGGTCGCGCGCGGCTACACCTTC

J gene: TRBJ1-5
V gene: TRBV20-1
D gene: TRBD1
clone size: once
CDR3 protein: CSASKGAQPQHF
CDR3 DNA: TGCAGTGCTAGTAAGGGGGCTCAGCCCCAGCATTTT

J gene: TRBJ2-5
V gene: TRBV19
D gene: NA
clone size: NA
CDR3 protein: CASSMVGETQYF
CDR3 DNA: TGTGCCAGTAGTATGGTCGGGGAGACCCAGTACTTC

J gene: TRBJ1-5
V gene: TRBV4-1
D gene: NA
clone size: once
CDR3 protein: CASSQGPPQGSNQPQHF
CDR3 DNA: TGCGCCAGCAGCCAAGGTCCCCCTCAGGGGAGCAATCAGCCCCAGCATTTT

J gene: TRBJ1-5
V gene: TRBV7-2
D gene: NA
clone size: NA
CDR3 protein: CASSPDRDQPQHF
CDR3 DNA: TGTGCCAGCAGCCCGGATCGGGATCAGCCCCAGCATTTT

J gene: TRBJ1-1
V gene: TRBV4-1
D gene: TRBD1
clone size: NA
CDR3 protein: CASSQKRDRGTDTEAFF
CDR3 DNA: TGCGCCAGCAGCCAGAAGAGGGACAGGGGGACGGACACTGAAGCTTTCTTT

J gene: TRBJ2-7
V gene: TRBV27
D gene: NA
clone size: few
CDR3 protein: CASSLLGGYEQYF
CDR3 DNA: TGTGCCAGCAGTTTATTGGGAGGATACGAGCAGTACTTC

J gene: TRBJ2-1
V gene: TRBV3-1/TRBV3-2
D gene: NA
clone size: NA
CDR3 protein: CASSQGVYNEQFF
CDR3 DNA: TGTGCCAGCAGCCAAGGGGTGTACAATGAGCAGTTCTTC

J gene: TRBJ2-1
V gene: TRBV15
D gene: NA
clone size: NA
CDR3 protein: CATSRDQPGAFNNEQFF
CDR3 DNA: TGTGCCACCAGCAGAGATCAACCGGGGGCGTTTAACAATGAGCAGTTCTTC

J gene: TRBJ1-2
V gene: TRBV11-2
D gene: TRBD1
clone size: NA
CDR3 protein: CASSLQGDYGYTF
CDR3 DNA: TGTGCCAGCAGCTTACAGGGGGACTATGGCTACACCTTC

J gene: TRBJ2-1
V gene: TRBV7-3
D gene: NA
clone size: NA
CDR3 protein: CASSSVGASYNEQFF
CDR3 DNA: TGTGCCAGCAGCTCAGTCGGGGCTTCCTACAATGAGCAGTTCTTC

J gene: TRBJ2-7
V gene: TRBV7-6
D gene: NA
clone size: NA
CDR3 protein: CASSLRVASSYEQYF
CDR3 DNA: TGTGCCAGCAGCTTAAGGGTCGCTAGCTCCTACGAGCAGTACTTC

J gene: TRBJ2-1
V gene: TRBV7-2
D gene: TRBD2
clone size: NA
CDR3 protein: CASRKQAGGRYNEQFF
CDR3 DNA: TGTGCCAGCAGAAAACAAGCGGGGGGCCGCTACAATGAGCAGTTCTTC

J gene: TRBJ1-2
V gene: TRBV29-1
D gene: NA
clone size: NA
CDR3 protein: CSAKEANYGYTF
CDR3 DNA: TGCAGCGCAAAGGAGGCTAACTATGGCTACACCTTC

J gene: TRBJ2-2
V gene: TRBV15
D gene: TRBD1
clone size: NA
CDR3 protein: CATSRGQGPNTGELFF
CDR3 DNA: TGTGCCACCAGCAGAGGACAGGGGCCGAACACCGGGGAGCTGTTTTTT

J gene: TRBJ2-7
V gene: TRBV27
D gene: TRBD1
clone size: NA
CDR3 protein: CASSFLGQGNEQYF
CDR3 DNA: TGTGCCAGCAGTTTCCTGGGACAGGGAAACGAGCAGTACTTC

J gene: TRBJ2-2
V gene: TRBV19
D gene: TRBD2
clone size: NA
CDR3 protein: CASQPGGTNTGELFF
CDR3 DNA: TGTGCCAGCCAGCCGGGGGGGACGAACACCGGGGAGCTGTTTTTT

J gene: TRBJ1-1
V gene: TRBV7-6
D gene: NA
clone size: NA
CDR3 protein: CASSRDPDTEAFF
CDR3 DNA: TGTGCCAGCAGTAGGGACCCGGACACTGAAGCTTTCTTT

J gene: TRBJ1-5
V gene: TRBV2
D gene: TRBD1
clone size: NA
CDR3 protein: CASSRDRAGNQPQHF
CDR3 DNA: TGTGCCAGCAGTCGCGACAGGGCAGGGAATCAGCCCCAGCATTTT

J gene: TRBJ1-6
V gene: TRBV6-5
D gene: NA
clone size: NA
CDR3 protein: CASKPGTEYSPLHF
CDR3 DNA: TGTGCCAGCAAGCCCGGGACGGAGTATTCACCCCTCCACTTT